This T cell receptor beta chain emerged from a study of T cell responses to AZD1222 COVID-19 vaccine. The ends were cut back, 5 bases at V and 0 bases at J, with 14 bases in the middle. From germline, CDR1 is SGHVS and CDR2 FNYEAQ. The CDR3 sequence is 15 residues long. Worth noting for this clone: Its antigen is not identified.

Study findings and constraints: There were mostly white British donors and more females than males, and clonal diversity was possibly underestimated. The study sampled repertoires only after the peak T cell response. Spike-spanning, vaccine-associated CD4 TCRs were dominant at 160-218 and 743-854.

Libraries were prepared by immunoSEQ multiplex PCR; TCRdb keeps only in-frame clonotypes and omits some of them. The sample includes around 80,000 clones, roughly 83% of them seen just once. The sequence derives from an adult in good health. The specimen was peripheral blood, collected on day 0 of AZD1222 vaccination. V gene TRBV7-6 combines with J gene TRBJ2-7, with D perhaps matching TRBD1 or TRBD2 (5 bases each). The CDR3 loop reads CASSPRAGSSYEQYF. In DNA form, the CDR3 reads TGTGCCAGCAGCCCCCGGGCAGGGAGCTCCTACGAGCAGTACTTC.